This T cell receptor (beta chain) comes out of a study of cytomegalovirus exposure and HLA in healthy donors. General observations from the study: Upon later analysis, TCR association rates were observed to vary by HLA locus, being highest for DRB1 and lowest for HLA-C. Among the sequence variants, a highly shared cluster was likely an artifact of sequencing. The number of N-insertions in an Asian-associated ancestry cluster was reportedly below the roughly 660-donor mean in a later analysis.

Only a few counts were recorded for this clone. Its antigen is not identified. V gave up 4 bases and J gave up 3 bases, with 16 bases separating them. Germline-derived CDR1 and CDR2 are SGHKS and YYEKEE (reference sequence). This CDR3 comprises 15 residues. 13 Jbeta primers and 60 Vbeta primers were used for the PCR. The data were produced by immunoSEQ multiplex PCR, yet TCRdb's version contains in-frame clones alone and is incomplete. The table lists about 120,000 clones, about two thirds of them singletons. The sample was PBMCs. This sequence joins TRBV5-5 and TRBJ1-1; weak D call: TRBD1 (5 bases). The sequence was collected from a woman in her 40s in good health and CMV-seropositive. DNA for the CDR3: TGTGCCAGCAGCCAACTCGGGACTCGGGACACTGAAGCTTTCTTT. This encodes CASSQLGTRDTEAFF.